Following are 22 T cell receptor beta chains from one sample sequenced in a study of blood T cell repertoires in COVID-19. Sequenced by immunoSEQ multiplex PCR; TCRdb stores in-frame clones only, minus some. The data contain 130,000 to 150,000 clones, about 84% of them singletons. The material sequenced was peripheral blood. These receptors came from a human donor in a cohort sampled during active COVID-19.

The gene calls are TRBV5-4 and TRBJ2-3; D is perhaps TRBD1 (6 bases). This CDR3 comprises 13 residues. Germline assignment: CDR1 SGHNT and CDR2 YYREEE (reference sequence). V lost 3 bases and J lost 5, with 10 bases in between. CDR3: CASSSDRQDTQYF. CDR3 nucleotide sequence: TGTGCCAGCAGCTCTGACAGGCAAGATACGCAGTATTTT.

The chain couples TRBV19 to TRBJ2-6; 10 nucleotides line up with TRBD1. The CDR3 has 18 amino acids. V was pared by 7 bases and J by 2 bases, with 11 bases of the junction left unmatched. The germline V gene has CDR1 LNHDA and CDR2 SQIVND (reference sequence). The CDR3 nucleotides read TGTGCCAGTACCAACCCGTGGACAGGGGGAACTGGGGCCAACGTCCTGACTTTC. This gives the protein CASTNPWTGGTGANVLTF.

V gene TRBV27 combines with J gene TRBJ2-3; D remains ambiguous. This CDR3 contains 15 residues. Germline assignment: CDR1 MNHEY and CDR2 SMNVEV (reference sequence). With 2 bases removed from V and 0 bases from J, the gap between germline ends came to 9 bases. The CDR3 sequence is CASSLLGASTDTQYF. The CDR3 DNA reads TGTGCCAGCAGTTTACTAGGCGCGAGCACAGATACGCAGTATTTT.

This chain links TRBV6-5 with TRBJ2-7; TRBD1 agrees at 9 bases. The CDR3 totals 15 residues. Trimming removed 4 bases from V and 2 bases from J; junction bases left unmatched: 6. CDR1 and CDR2 (germline): MNHEY, SVGAGI. CDR3 protein: CASSSFRDRAYEQYF. In DNA form, the CDR3 reads TGTGCCAGCAGTTCTTTCCGGGACAGGGCCTACGAGCAGTACTTC.

The V and J genes are TRBV4-1 and TRBJ2-5; possible D gene TRBD1, 6 bases. Trimming removed 0 bases at V and 5 bases at J, with 10 bases between. Germline V lookup: CDR1 MGHRA, CDR2 YSYEKL. The CDR3 loop spans 14 amino acids. The CDR3 sequence is CASSQDTGKETQYF. CDR3 bases: TGCGCCAGCAGCCAAGATACAGGGAAGGAGACCCAGTACTTC.

The genes are TRBV15 and TRBJ1-6; tentative D call: TRBD1 (6 bases). Germline-derived CDR1 and CDR2 are LNHNV and YYDKDF (reference sequence). The CDR3 runs to 18 residues. Trimming took off 0 bases at V and 7 bases at J, with 19 bases between the two ends. CDR3 amino acids: CATSRDRGRGSSNSPLHF. CDR3 in DNA: TGTGCCACCAGCAGAGATCGGGGCAGGGGCTCTTCGAATTCACCCCTCCACTTT.

This chain links TRBV28 with TRBJ1-2; 8 nucleotides align to TRBD1. Losses at the gene ends were 1 base for V and 1 base for J; bases not matched to a gene: 8. There are 17 residues in the CDR3. Germline V gene lookup returns CDR1 MDHEN and CDR2 SYDVKM. CDR3 sequence reads: CASSLYGTGDINYGYTF. As DNA, the CDR3 is TGTGCCAGCAGTTTATATGGGACAGGCGATATTAACTATGGCTACACCTTC.

On this clone: The same CDR3 is also encoded by other DNA sequences in this sample. V gene TRBV7-9 combines with J gene TRBJ1-2; 8 bases are shared with TRBD1. Germline CDR1 SEHNR, CDR2 FQNEAQ (reference sequence). This CDR3 spans 14 amino acids. J lost 2 bases, V lost 3 bases, and 2 bases had no gene match. CDR3 sequence: CASSLGQANYGYTF. CDR3 bases: TGTGCCAGCAGCTTGGGACAGGCGAACTATGGCTACACCTTC.

V gene TRBV19 combines with J gene TRBJ1-4, with D perhaps matching TRBD1 (6 bases). The CDR3 loop spans 16 amino acids. V was shortened by 4 bases and J by 2 bases, with 14 bases between the two germline ends. Germline V gene sequence: CDR1 LNHDA, CDR2 SQIVND (reference sequence). CDR3 sequence reads: CASSTTGWGTNEKLFF. The DNA for the CDR3 is TGTGCCAGTAGTACCACAGGGTGGGGGACTAATGAAAAACTGTTTTTT.

This clone was picked up one time. One end of the junction is discordant with germline, which a read error may explain. The chain joins TRBV7-9 to TRBJ1-1; D is undetermined. In germline, CDR1 is SEHNR, CDR2 FQNEAQ (reference sequence). The CDR3 loop spans 13 amino acids. The CDR3 bases are TGTGCCAGCACCACGCCCGGGAACGCTGAAGCTTTCTTT. Its protein is CASTTPGNAEAFF. The whole variable domain, remainder taken from reference TRBV7-9 and TRBJ1-1, is DTGVSQNPRHKITKRGQNVTFRCDPISEHNRLYWYRQTLGQGPEFLTYFQNEAQLEKSRLLSDRFSAERPKGSFSTLEIQRTEQGDSAMYLCASTTPGNAEAFFGQGTRLTVV.

This chain links TRBV9 with TRBJ2-3; 7 bases fit TRBD2. The CDR3 has 16 residues. Germline V lookup: CDR1 SGDLS, CDR2 YYNGEE. With V trimmed by 0 bases and J by 2 bases, 6 bases remained unmatched. CDR3: CASSVERGPPTDTQYF. The CDR3, as DNA: TGTGCCAGCAGCGTAGAGCGGGGTCCACCCACAGATACGCAGTATTTT.

V and J are TRBV5-1 and TRBJ2-3; 7 bases match TRBD1. The germline CDR1 and CDR2 sequences are SGHRS and YFSETQ. V was clipped by 3 bases and J by 3 bases; unmatched bases: 4. CDR3 size: 14 residues. Written as DNA, the CDR3 is TGCGCCAGCAGCTACGGACAGGCGACAGATACGCAGTATTTT. It encodes CASSYGQATDTQYF.

The chain combines TRBV7-6 with TRBJ2-2; 7 bases map to TRBD2. The junction had 3 bases not matched to a gene; V was cut back by 1 base and J by 1 base. Germline V CDR1 and CDR2: SGHVS, FNYEAQ. This CDR3 region has 16 residues. CDR3: CASSLVERGNTGELFF. The DNA of the CDR3 is TGTGCCAGCAGCTTAGTAGAGCGGGGGAACACCGGGGAGCTGTTTTTT.

The chain combines TRBV7-2 with TRBJ2-3; maybe TRBD1 (7 bases). Germline V gene lookup returns CDR1 SGHTA and CDR2 FQGNSA. The CDR3 extends over 15 amino acids. Trimming stripped 3 bases from V and 1 base from J, with 11 bases between. CDR3 nucleotide sequence: TGTGCCAGCAGCTTGGAGGGGGCGGGCACAGATACGCAGTATTTT. Translation gives CASSLEGAGTDTQYF.

This clone was seen more than once but under ten times. Other DNA sequences of this sample code for an identical CDR3. This chain joins TRBV5-1 and TRBJ2-7; 8 bases agree with TRBD2. The CDR3 consists of 15 residues. After removal of 2 bases from V and 0 bases from J, the junction contained 4 bases not matched to a gene. Germline values: CDR1 SGHRS, CDR2 YFSETQ. CDR3 nucleotides: TGCGCCAGCAGCTTACCGGGACTAGGCTCCTACGAGCAGTACTTC. Amino acids: CASSLPGLGSYEQYF.

The rearrangement joins TRBV25-1 to TRBJ2-3, with 7 bases that match TRBD1. V lost 6 bases, J lost 0 bases, and 3 bases stayed unmatched. The CDR3 is 14 amino acids. CDR1 is MGHDK, CDR2 SYGVNS, per germline. The CDR3 DNA sequence: TGTGCCAGCAGCAGACAGGGCAGCACAGATACGCAGTATTTT. Amino acids: CASSRQGSTDTQYF.

This chain connects TRBV5-5 to TRBJ2-3; TRBD1 matches 7 bases. The CDR3 extends over 15 amino acids. CDR1 and CDR2 from the germline V gene are SGHKS and YYEKEE (reference sequence). With V trimmed by 0 bases and J by 2 bases, 3 bases remained unmatched. CDR3 nucleotides: TGTGCCAGCAGCTTGGCGACAGGGCCCACAGATACGCAGTATTTT. Its protein is CASSLATGPTDTQYF.

This sequence joins TRBV12-3 or TRBV12-4 and TRBJ1-2, with D hard to call. V lost 6 bases and J lost 3, with 11 bases in between. The CDR3 runs to 13 residues. The CDR3 spells CASSPVRDYGYTF. The CDR3 DNA sequence: TGTGCCAGCAGCCCCGTCCGTGACTATGGCTACACCTTC.

This clone was seen just once. This chain connects TRBV21-1 to TRBJ2-3; TRBD1, the D gene given by the table, was not confirmed from the DNA. TRBV21-1 is flagged as a pseudogene. This CDR3 has 16 residues. The CDR3 nucleotides read TGTGCCAGCAGCAAAGTTGTGGGGGCCTTCACAGATACGCAGTATTTT. It translates to CASSKVVGAFTDTQYF.

The CDR3 sequence is CASSSNLAWSTDTQYF. CDR3 bases: TGTGCCAGCAGCTCCAACCTAGCATGGAGCACAGATACGCAGTATTTT. J is TRBJ2-3 and V is TRBV7-2; tentative D call: TRBD2 (5 bases). V was trimmed by 4 bases and J by 0 bases, leaving 14 bases between them. Germline CDR1 reads SGHTA; CDR2 reads FQGNSA. The CDR3 loop spans 16 amino acids.

The chain carries TRBV30 and TRBJ1-2; D perhaps matches TRBD1 (5 bases). The CDR3 length is 16 residues. CDR1 is GTSNPN and CDR2 is SVGIG in the germline V gene (reference sequence). V shed 1 base and J shed 4 bases, with 19 bases lying between them. Here the CDR3 reads CAWSEYSAGRSYGYTF. DNA for the CDR3: TGTGCCTGGAGTGAGTATTCCGCGGGGCGCTCCTATGGCTACACCTTC.

The chain combines TRBV7-9 with TRBJ2-1, with TRBD1 as a possible D gene (6 bases). The CDR3 loop spans 15 amino acids. V was pared by 5 bases and J by 0 bases, with 11 bases between. Germline V gene lookup returns CDR1 SEHNR and CDR2 FQNEAQ (reference sequence). In DNA form, the CDR3 reads TGTGCCAGCAGCCCAACAGGGCTCTCCTACAATGAGCAGTTCTTC. As protein: CASSPTGLSYNEQFF.